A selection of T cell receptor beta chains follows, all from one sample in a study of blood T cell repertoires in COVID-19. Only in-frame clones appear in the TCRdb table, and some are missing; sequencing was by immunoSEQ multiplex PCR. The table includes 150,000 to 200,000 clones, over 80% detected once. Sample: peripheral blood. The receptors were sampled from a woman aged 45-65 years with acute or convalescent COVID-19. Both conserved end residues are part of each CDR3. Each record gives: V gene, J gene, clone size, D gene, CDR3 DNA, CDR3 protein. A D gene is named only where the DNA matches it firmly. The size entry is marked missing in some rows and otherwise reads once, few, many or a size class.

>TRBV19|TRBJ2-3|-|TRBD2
TGTGCCACAAGTCTAGGACTAGTTTCGACAGATACGCAGTATTTT
CATSLGLVSTDTQYF
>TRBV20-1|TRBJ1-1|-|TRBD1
TGCAGCGGGACAGGCGGCGCTGAAGCTTTCTTT
CSGTGGAEAFF
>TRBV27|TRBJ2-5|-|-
TGTGCCAGCAGCGGGTCAGGGTATCAAGAGACCCAGTACTTC
CASSGSGYQETQYF
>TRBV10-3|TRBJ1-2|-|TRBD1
TGTGCCATCAGTGAGGACAGGGGGAGAGGCTACACCTTC
CAISEDRGRGYTF
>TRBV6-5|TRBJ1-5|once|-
TGTGCCAGCAGTAATCCAGGGATTCAGCCCCAGCATTTT
CASSNPGIQPQHF
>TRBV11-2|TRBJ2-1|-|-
TGTGCCAGCAGCTTAGACCTTGGGGCCAATGAGCAGTTCTTC
CASSLDLGANEQFF
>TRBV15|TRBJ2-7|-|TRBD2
TGTGCCACCAGCTCCGGGACTAGCGTTTCCTACGAGCAGTACTTC
CATSSGTSVSYEQYF
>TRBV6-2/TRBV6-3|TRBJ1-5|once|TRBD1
TGTGCCAGCAGACCTCTTGACAGGGGGCTCGGTTCGACTCAGCCCCAGCATTTT
CASRPLDRGLGSTQPQHF
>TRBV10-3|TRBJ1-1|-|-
TGTGCCATCAGTGATGAGTGGAACACTGAAGCTTTCTTT
CAISDEWNTEAFF
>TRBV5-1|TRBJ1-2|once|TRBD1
TGCGCCAGCAGCTGTAAAATTCTGGGACAGGGCTGTGGCTACACCTTC
CASSCKILGQGCGYTF
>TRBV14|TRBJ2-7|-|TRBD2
TGTGCCAGCAGCCCAGAGACGCGACTAGCGGACTCCTACGAGCAGTACTTC
CASSPETRLADSYEQYF
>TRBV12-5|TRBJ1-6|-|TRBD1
TGTGCTAGTGGTCGCCGGGACAGGGGGTCAGACTCCTATAATTCACCCCTCCACTTT
CASGRRDRGSDSYNSPLHF
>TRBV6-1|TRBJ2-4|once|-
TGTGCCAGCAGTGAAGTTAATGACTCCCCGAGGGACTTC
CASSEVNDSPRDF
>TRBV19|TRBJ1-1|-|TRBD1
TGTGCCAGTAGTCCCTCTGGAGGGACAGGGGGGAACACTGAAGCTTTCTTT
CASSPSGGTGGNTEAFF
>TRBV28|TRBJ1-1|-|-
TGTGCCAGCAGTTCAACGCCCGGGGAGATGAACACTGAAGCTTTCTTT
CASSSTPGEMNTEAFF
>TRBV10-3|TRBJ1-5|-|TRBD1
TGTGCCATCAGTGACTCGGCCAGGGGGCTTGAGCCCCAGCATTTT
CAISDSARGLEPQHF
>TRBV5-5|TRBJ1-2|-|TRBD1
TGTGCCAGCAGCCTAGGACAGGCGGAATGGGGCTACACCTTC
CASSLGQAEWGYTF
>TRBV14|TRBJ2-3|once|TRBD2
TGTGCCAGCAGCCAGGGACTAGCGGGATATACAATAAGCACAGATACGCAGTATTTT
CASSQGLAGYTISTDTQYF
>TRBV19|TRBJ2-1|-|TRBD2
TGTGCCAGTAGTATCGGGGCTAGCGGGAGGTTCGAGCAGTTCTTC
CASSIGASGRFEQFF
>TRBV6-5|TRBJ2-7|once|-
TGTGCCAGCAGGGAGACAGGTTATAGCGAGCAGTACTTC
CASRETGYSEQYF
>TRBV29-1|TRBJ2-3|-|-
TGCAGCGTTGAAAGGGGGGGGGATAGCACAGATACGCAGTATTTT
CSVERGGDSTDTQYF
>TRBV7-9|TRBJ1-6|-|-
TGTGCCACCCAGGGCTCCTATAATTCACCCCTCCACTTT
CATQGSYNSPLHF
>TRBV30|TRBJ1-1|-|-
TGTGCCTGGAGTCCCGTTTCTACTGAAGCTTTCTTT
CAWSPVSTEAFF
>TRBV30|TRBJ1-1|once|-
TGTGCCTGGAGTGCGGGAATTCGGACTGAAGCTTTCTTT
CAWSAGIRTEAFF
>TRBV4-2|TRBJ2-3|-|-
TGTGCCAGCAGCCAAGGAAGAGAGGATACGCAGTATTTT
CASSQGREDTQYF
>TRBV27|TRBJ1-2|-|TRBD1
TGTGCCAGCAGTTCCCGGGACAGGCCTAACTATGGCTACACCTTC
CASSSRDRPNYGYTF
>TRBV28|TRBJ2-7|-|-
TGTGCCAGCAGTTCCCCCGGGACACAACTAACCTACGAGCAGTACTTC
CASSSPGTQLTYEQYF
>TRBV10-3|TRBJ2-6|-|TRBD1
TGTGCCACGCGACGACCTAGGGGACAGACCGCCTCTGGGGCCAACGTCCTGACTTTC
CATRRPRGQTASGANVLTF
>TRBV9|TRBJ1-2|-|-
TGTGCCAGCAGCCCGAGGGGACGCGGGACTAACTATGGCTACACCTTC
CASSPRGRGTNYGYTF
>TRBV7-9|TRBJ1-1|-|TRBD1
TGTGCCAGCAGCCAATCAACAGGGGGCACTGAAGCTTTCTTT
CASSQSTGGTEAFF
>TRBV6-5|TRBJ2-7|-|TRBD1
TGTGCCAGCAGAGGACAGGGGGGATCCTACGAGCAGTACTTC
CASRGQGGSYEQYF
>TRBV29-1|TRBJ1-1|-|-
TGCACCATACAGCTCATGAACACTGAAGCTTTCTTT
CTIQLMNTEAFF
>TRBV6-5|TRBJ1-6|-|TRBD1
TGTGCCAGCAGTTACTCCCGGGACAGCGTTTCACCCCTCCACTTT
CASSYSRDSVSPLHF
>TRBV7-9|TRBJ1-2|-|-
TGTGCCAGCAGCCTCTCCCAGAACTATGGCTACACCTTC
CASSLSQNYGYTF
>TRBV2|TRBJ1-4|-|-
TGTGCCAGCAGTCCTGATGGGCGGGGAAAACTGTTTTTT
CASSPDGRGKLFF
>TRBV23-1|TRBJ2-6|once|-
TGCGCCAGCAGTACTTCTGGGGCCAACGTCCTGACTTTC
CASSTSGANVLTF
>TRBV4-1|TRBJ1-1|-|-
TGCGCCAGCAGCCGGGCCGATGAGAACACTGAAGCTTTCTTT
CASSRADENTEAFF
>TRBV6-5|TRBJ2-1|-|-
TGTGCCAGCAGTTACTCGACAGGGAGGCCCTACAATGAGCAGTTCTTC
CASSYSTGRPYNEQFF
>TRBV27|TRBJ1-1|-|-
TGTGCCAGCAGACAAGGGACTAATATGAACACTGAAGCTTTCTTT
CASRQGTNMNTEAFF
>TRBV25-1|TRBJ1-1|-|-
TGTGCCAGCACCGAAACGGAAGAGGGTACTGAAGCTTTCTTT
CASTETEEGTEAFF
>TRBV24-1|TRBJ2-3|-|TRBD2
TGTGCCACCAGTGAGAGCGGGGGGACGGATACGCAGTATTTT
CATSESGGTDTQYF
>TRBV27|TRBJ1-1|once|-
TGTGCCAGCAGTTTAGACCCCCTGGGACAATATGAAGCTTTCTTT
CASSLDPLGQYEAFF
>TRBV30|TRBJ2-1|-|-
TGTGCCTGGAGTCCGACTAGTTATGAGCAGTTCTTC
CAWSPTSYEQFF
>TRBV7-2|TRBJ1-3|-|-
TGTGCCAGCAGCTTAAAATCAGGGGCTGGAAACACCATATATTTT
CASSLKSGAGNTIYF
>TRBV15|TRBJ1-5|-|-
TGTGCCACCAGCAGTGCCGTCAGGTCGCAGCCCCAGCATTTT
CATSSAVRSQPQHF
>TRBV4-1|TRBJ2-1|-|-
TGCGCCAGCAGCCAAGTAGACTTGGGTTTTAGCTCCTACAATGAGCAGTTCTTC
CASSQVDLGFSSYNEQFF
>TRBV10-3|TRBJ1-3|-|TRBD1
TGTGCCATCAGACAGACAGGGCTCTCTGGAAACACCATATATTTT
CAIRQTGLSGNTIYF
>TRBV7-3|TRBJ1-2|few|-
TGTGCCAGCAGGGAGGACGAGACTAACTATGGCTACACCTTC
CASREDETNYGYTF